The table lists the clone carrying this TCR beta chain with a few counts. Its antigen is still unknown. This same CDR3 is encoded by further DNA sequences in the sample. CDR3 length: 12 amino acids. The ends were cut back, 6 bases at V and 2 bases at J, with 8 bases in the middle. Germline V gives CDR1 SEHNR, CDR2 FQNEAQ (reference sequence). This record belongs to a study of CD8+ T cells in alopecia areata. Sequencing used cDNA as its template, made by extracting RNA and reverse transcribing it. TCRdb's table, derived via immunoSEQ multiplex PCR, lists solely in-frame clones and lacks some. The table shows around 190,000 clones, with roughly 56% occurring only once. Study conclusions and caveats: In lesional scalp, particularly from alopecia totalis/universalis, clonality was higher than in normal scalp. Between patients, shared TCR sequences were less clear than in mice. This was possibly due in part to HLA diversity in the patient population. Scalp sequencing also captures normal skin's resident alphabeta T cells.

The chain employs TRBV7-9 and TRBJ2-7; D is uncertain. Sequenced input: CD8+ T cells sorted from blood. The receptor was derived from a human donor in good health. The CDR3 sequence: CASSPGTYEQYF. The CDR3 coding sequence is TGTGCCAGCAGTCCTGGGACCTACGAGCAGTACTTC.